This TCR beta chain was retrieved from a study of glioma-infiltrating T cells after dendritic cell vaccination. V was cut by 4 bases and J by 3 bases, with 10 bases left in between. This CDR3 comprises 13 residues. In germline, CDR1 is SGHDT, CDR2 YYEEEE. General observations from the study: Patients with more pretreatment TILs had longer time to progression and survival.

Note on this clone: Its antigen remains unknown.

Profiling relied on immunoSEQ multiplex PCR, and the TCRdb table lists in-frame clones only, not all of them. The sample records approximately 22,000 clones, around 79% being singletons. This chain joins TRBV5-6 and TRBJ1-2; maybe TRBD1 (5 bases). The TCR originated in a human donor with glioblastoma. The sequences come from blood, collected before dendritic cell vaccination. This CDR3 reads CASSKWGDYGYTF. The CDR3 DNA reads TGTGCCAGCAGCAAGTGGGGGGACTATGGCTACACCTTC.